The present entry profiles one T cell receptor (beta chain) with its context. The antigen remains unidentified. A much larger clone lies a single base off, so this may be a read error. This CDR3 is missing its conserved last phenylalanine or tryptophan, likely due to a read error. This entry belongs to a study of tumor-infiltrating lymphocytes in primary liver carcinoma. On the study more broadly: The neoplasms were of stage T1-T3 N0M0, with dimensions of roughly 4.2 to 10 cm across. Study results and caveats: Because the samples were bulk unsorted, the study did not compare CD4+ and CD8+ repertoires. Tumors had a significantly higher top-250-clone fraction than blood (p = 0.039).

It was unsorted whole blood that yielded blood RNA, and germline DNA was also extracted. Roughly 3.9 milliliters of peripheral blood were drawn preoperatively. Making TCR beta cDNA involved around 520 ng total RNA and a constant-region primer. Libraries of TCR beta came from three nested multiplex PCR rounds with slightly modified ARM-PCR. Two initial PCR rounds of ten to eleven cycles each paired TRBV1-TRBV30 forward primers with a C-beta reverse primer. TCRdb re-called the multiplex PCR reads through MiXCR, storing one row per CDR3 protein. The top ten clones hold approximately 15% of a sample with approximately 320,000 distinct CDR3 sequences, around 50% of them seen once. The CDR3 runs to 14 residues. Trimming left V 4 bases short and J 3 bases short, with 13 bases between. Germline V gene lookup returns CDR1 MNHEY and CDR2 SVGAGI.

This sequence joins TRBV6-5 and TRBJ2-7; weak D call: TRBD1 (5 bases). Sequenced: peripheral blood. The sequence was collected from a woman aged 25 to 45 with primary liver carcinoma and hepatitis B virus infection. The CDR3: CASSSQGLDYEQYL. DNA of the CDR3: TGTGCCAGCAGTTCGCAGGGTCTAGACTACGAGCAGTACCTC.